This TCR beta chain was recovered during a study of CD8+ T cells in alopecia areata. Findings and limits, study-wide: The study found higher clonality in lesional than normal scalp, especially in alopecia totalis/universalis. A great number of expanded lesional clones endured in scalp and blood during tofacitinib.

The V end was cut by 6 bases, the J end by 6 bases, with 20 bases between. Germline lookup yields CDR1 MGHRA and CDR2 YSYEKL. This CDR3 has 15 residues. RNA extraction and reverse transcription yielded cDNA as sequencing template. Sequenced by immunoSEQ multiplex PCR; TCRdb stores in-frame clones only, minus some. The sample has a few hundred thousand clones, more than 30% seen once. Treatment meaning: oral pan-JAK inhibitor, 5-10 mg twice daily. Patients with alopecia areata provided lesional scalp punch biopsies as well as peripheral blood. With regard to this clone: The antigen is unknown.

Sequenced material: CD4+ T cells sorted from blood, taken around week 34, from a patient treated with tofacitinib. The source of this sequence is a human donor with alopecia areata. V is TRBV4-1 and J is TRBJ1-2, with D perhaps TRBD1 (6 bases). The CDR3 DNA reads TGCGCCAGCAGAAGGCCAGGGGCGGTTTTGGATGGCTACACCTTC. Encoded protein: CASRRPGAVLDGYTF.